The present TCR beta chain was sequenced within a study of vaccination and CD4 T cells after COVID-19. The wider study: The stimulus for the cells was overlapping spike peptides derived from SARS-CoV-2, HCoV-NL63, HCoV-OC43 and HCoV-229E.

Germline CDR1 and CDR2: MNHEY and SMNVEV (reference sequence). The CDR3 extends over 20 amino acids. V gave up 6 bases and J gave up 6 bases; unmatched junction bases: 20. This clonotype was seen a few times. Antigen unknown. Treatment meaning: approximately nine-day PBMC culture with coronavirus spike peptide pools or control peptides (ViraFEST assay). Before TCRs were sequenced, ViraFEST expanded antigen-specific T cells with peptide pools. Cultured CD4+ T-cell DNA underwent Oncomine TCR Beta short-read sequencing. TCRdb reanalysed the PCR reads using MiXCR and keeps one entry per CDR3 protein. This table holds roughly 14,000 distinct CDR3 sequences, roughly two fifths found once.

The source is a human donor who had recovered from COVID-19. Material for sequencing was CD4+ T cells from blood, cultured in vitro. The rearrangement uses TRBV27 and TRBJ2-7; 16 positions match TRBD2. CDR3 nucleotide sequence: TGTGCCAGCAGGGATAGGCCGGGACTAGCGGGAGGGCCTCTCAGTCGCGAGCAGTACTTC. Protein product: CASRDRPGLAGGPLSREQYF.